This TCR beta chain was sequenced for a study of TIL therapy for anti-PD-1-resistant metastatic lung cancer. This clone appeared once. The libraries were made with immunoSEQ v3. TCRdb keeps only in-frame clones here, not all; method: immunoSEQ multiplex PCR. The table has roughly 16,000 clones, 74% seen once. Sample time point: pre-treatment sample, taken before nivolumab and TIL therapy. Stage 4 NSCLC adults joined between October 2017 and 2020. CDR3 length: 15 amino acids. The ends lost 2 bases at V and 4 bases at J; junction bases unmatched: 3. From germline, CDR1 is SGHKS and CDR2 YYEKEE (reference sequence).

The source of this sequence is a person between 30 and 80 years old with non-small cell lung cancer. The sample was blood, taken at baseline. This chain uses TRBV5-5 with TRBJ1-4, with TRBD1 matching 9 bases. This CDR3 reads CASSFTGGNNEKLFF. The CDR3 DNA sequence: TGTGCCAGCAGCTTTACAGGGGGCAATAATGAAAAACTGTTTTTT.